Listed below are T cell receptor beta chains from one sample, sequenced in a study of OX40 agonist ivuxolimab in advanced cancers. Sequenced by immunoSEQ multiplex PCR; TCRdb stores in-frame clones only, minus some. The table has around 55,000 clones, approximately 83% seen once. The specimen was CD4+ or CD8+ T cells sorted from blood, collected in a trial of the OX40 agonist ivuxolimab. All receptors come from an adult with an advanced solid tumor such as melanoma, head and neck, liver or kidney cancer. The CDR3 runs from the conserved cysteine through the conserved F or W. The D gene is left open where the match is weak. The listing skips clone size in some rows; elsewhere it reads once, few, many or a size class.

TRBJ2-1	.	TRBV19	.	TGTGCCAGTAGTATCTTGGGCAGGAGGGGGTACGGATACAATGAGCAGTTCTTC	CASSILGRRGYGYNEQFF
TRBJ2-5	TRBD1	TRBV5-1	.	TGCGCCAGCAGCGGAGGGACAGGGAGTGGAAAGACCCAGTACTTC	CASSGGTGSGKTQYF
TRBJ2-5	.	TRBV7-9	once	TGTGCCAGCAGCTTACCCGGTTGGCAAGAGACCCAGTACTTC	CASSLPGWQETQYF
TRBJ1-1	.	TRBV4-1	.	TGCGCCAGCAGCCCTTTACTGGACGGCAACACTGAAGCTTTCTTT	CASSPLLDGNTEAFF
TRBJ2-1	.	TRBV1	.	TGCACCAGCACTCCTGCGGGAGAAATTTACAATGAGCAGTTCTTC	CTSTPAGEIYNEQFF
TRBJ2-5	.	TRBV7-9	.	TGTGCCAGCAGCCTCCTTAGCGCGCTAGAGACCCAGTACTTC	CASSLLSALETQYF
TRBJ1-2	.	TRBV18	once	TGTGCCAGCTCACCAGCGCGAAGTGCCTATGGCTACACCTTC	CASSPARSAYGYTF
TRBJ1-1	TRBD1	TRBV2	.	TGTGCCAGCAGTACGGACAGGGGGCGGAGTACTGAAGCTTTCTTT	CASSTDRGRSTEAFF
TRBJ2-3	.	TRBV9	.	TGTGCCAGCAGCCCCCGGACAGTAAGGGGATCAGATACGCAGTATTTT	CASSPRTVRGSDTQYF
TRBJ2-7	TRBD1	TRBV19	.	TGTGCCAGTAAGATCTCAGACAGGGGAGCCTACGAGCAGTACTTC	CASKISDRGAYEQYF
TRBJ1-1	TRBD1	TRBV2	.	TGTGCCAGCAGAAACACACAGGGGTTCACTGAAGCTTTCTTT	CASRNTQGFTEAFF
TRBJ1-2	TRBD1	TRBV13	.	TGTGCCAGCAGCTCTAAGACAGGGGACTATGGCTACACCTTC	CASSSKTGDYGYTF
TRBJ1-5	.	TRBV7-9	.	TGTGCCAGCAGCCCTCAGGTACATCAGCCCCAGCATTTT	CASSPQVHQPQHF
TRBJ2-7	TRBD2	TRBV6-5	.	TGTGCCAGCAGTTCATTATTGCGGGGGGCGCAGTACTTC	CASSSLLRGAQYF
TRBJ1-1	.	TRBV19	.	TGTGCCAGTAGTATGGGACTGGCGAACACTGAAGCTTTCTTT	CASSMGLANTEAFF
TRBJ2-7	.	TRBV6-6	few	TGTGCCAGCAGTCTTTTAGCCTACGAGCAGTACTTC	CASSLLAYEQYF
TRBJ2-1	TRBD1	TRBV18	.	TGTGCCAGCTCCCTAAGGACAGGGGGTAGGACTAGCTCGTTTGGTGAGCAGTTCTTC	CASSLRTGGRTSSFGEQFF
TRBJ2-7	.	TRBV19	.	TGTGCCAGTAGTGCTCGGCGGGCCGACGAGCAGTACTTC	CASSARRADEQYF
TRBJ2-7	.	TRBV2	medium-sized	TGTGCCAGCAACTTCCGAGGTCCCTACGAGCAGTACTTC	CASNFRGPYEQYF
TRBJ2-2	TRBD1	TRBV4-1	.	TGCGCCGGCGGACGGACAGGGGCATCCACCGGGGAGCTGTTTTTT	CAGGRTGASTGELFF
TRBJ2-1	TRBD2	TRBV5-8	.	TGTGCCAGCAGCTTGGGTAGCGGGAGGGCCCCGAATGAGCAGTTCTTC	CASSLGSGRAPNEQFF
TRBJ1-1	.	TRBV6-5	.	TGTGCCAGCAGTTACTCGAATCCCGGGGACACTGAAGCTTTCTTT	CASSYSNPGDTEAFF
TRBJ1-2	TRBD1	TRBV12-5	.	TGTGCTAGTGGTTTGTCCCGGGACAGGTTTTCCCGGTACTATGGCTACACCTTC	CASGLSRDRFSRYYGYTF
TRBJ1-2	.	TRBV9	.	TGTGCCAGCAGCGTAGGGAACGCCTATGGCTACACCTTC	CASSVGNAYGYTF
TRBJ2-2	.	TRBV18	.	TGTGCCAGCTCACCGAGGAGCTCGAACACCGGGGAGCTGTTTTTT	CASSPRSSNTGELFF
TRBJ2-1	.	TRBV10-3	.	TGTGCCATCAGGGACCCTCTTAACTCCTACAATGAGCAGTTCTTC	CAIRDPLNSYNEQFF